The 20 T cell receptor beta chains below all came from one sample that was sequenced in a study of blood T cell repertoires in COVID-19. Repertoires were generated with immunoSEQ multiplex PCR, while TCRdb's copy carries only in-frame clones and drops some. The data show under 75,000 clones, less than 75% seen once. Sample: peripheral blood. The receptors come from a man between 60 and 75 years old with acute or convalescent COVID-19.

The gene calls are TRBV19 and TRBJ2-5; D perhaps matches TRBD1 (6 bases). The germline V gene encodes CDR1 LNHDA and CDR2 SQIVND (reference sequence). This CDR3 is 12 amino acids long. Trimming shortened V by 7 bases and J by 4 bases, and 10 bases separated the two germline ends. CDR3 sequence (DNA): TGTGCCAGTACCACAGGGAGAGAGACCCAGTACTTC. Translation: CASTTGRETQYF.

The rearrangement uses TRBV18 and TRBJ1-5; D is perhaps TRBD1 (5 bases). Trimming took 4 bases from V and 3 from J, leaving 13 bases between them. The CDR3 runs to 15 residues. In germline, CDR1 is KGHSH, CDR2 LQKENI. CDR3 residues: CASSLGHNDNQPQHF. The CDR3 DNA reads as TGTGCCAGCTCACTTGGACATAACGACAATCAGCCCCAGCATTTT.

J is TRBJ2-7 and V is TRBV28; no definite D call. V shed 3 bases and J shed 4 bases, with 4 bases lying between them. Germline V gene data show CDR1 as MDHEN and CDR2 as SYDVKM. This CDR3 is 11 amino acids long. As DNA, the CDR3 is TGTGCCAGCAGTTTTTCGTACGAGCAGTACTTC. As protein: CASSFSYEQYF.

In DNA, the CDR3 is TGTGCCAGCAGAACGACGGAGGCTCAGCCCCAGCATTTT. Translation gives CASRTTEAQPQHF. The J gene is TRBJ1-5, the V gene TRBV2; D is undetermined. The V gene's germline CDR1 is SNHLY and CDR2 FYNNEI. CDR3 length: 13 residues. V was trimmed by 6 bases and J by 6 bases, leaving 12 bases between them.

The DNA for the CDR3 is TGTGCCAGCAGCTCCGGGACTAGCGGGACCGAGCAGTACTTC. As protein: CASSSGTSGTEQYF. V usage is TRBV2 and J usage is TRBJ2-7; 13 bases line up with TRBD2. Losses at the gene ends were 6 bases for V and 6 bases for J; bases not matched to a gene: 5. Germline CDR1 SNHLY, CDR2 FYNNEI. The CDR3 consists of 14 residues.

The chain couples TRBV11-2 to TRBJ2-1; 7 bases align to TRBD1. CDR3 length: 12 residues. V shed 5 bases, J shed 12 bases, and the junction held 7 bases outside the gene matches. CDR1 and CDR2 from the germline V gene are SGHAT and FQNNGV. The CDR3 reads CASSRQQGTQFF. The CDR3 nucleotides are TGTGCCAGCAGCCGACAACAGGGGACGCAGTTCTTC.

The chain combines TRBV25-1 with TRBJ1-3; D is possibly TRBD1 (5 bases). This CDR3 has 13 residues. Trimming left V 9 bases short and J 0 bases short, with 9 bases between. CDR1 and CDR2 from the germline V gene are MGHDK and SYGVNS. The CDR3 loop reads CASSRASGNTIYF. CDR3 nucleotides: TGTGCCAGTAGCAGGGCCTCTGGAAACACCATATATTTT. Combining the CDR3 with reference TRBV25-1 and TRBJ1-3 gives the whole variable domain EADIYQTPRYLVIGTGKKITLECSQTMGHDKMYWYQQDPGMELHLIHYSYGVNSTEKGDLSSESTVSRIRTEHFPLTLESARPSHTSQYLCASSRASGNTIYFGEGSWLTVV.

The CDR3 region has the DNA TGTGCCAGCAGCGTAGGACAGATTGAAACTGAAGCTTTCTTT. Residues: CASSVGQIETEAFF. J is TRBJ1-1 and V is TRBV9, with D maybe TRBD1 (5 bases). There are 14 residues in the CDR3. The germline gives CDR1 SGDLS, CDR2 YYNGEE. Trimming pared 0 bases from V and 5 bases from J, leaving 11 bases between.

This clone has only a few counts. This sequence joins TRBV3-1 (or the pseudogene TRBV3-2) and TRBJ1-6; D uncertain. This CDR3 spans 12 amino acids. Germline CDR1 LGHDT, CDR2 YNNKEL (reference sequence). V was pared by 3 bases and J by 10 bases, with 7 bases between. DNA of the CDR3: TGTGCCAGCAGCCAGGGCAACTCACCCCTCCACTTT. Translating gives CASSQGNSPLHF.

This clone was counted once. The chain employs TRBV6-6 and TRBJ2-3; D unclear. Trimming shortened V by 8 bases and J by 0 bases, and 12 bases separated the two germline ends. This CDR3 region has 14 residues. The germline gives CDR1 MNHNY, CDR2 SVGAGI (reference sequence). The CDR3 sequence is CASAKELSTDTQYF. CDR3 in DNA: TGTGCCAGCGCGAAGGAGCTGAGCACAGATACGCAGTATTTT.

The rearrangement uses TRBV4-1 and TRBJ2-1; D might be TRBD2 (5 bases). Trimming stripped 0 bases from V and 8 bases from J, with 8 bases between. The CDR3 sequence is 13 residues long. CDR1 is MGHRA, CDR2 YSYEKL, per germline. The CDR3 nucleotides read TGCGCCAGCAGCCAAGATCTGAGGGATGAGCAGTTCTTC. Protein: CASSQDLRDEQFF.

The CDR3 region has the DNA TGTGCCAGTGGGACAGGGGCGAACGAAGAGACCCAGTACTTC. Amino acid sequence: CASGTGANEETQYF. The rearrangement links TRBV19 to TRBJ2-5, with 10 positions matching TRBD1. V trimming: 8 bases; J trimming: 3 bases; junction bases outside the gene matches: 6. The CDR3 runs 14 residues. CDR1 is LNHDA, CDR2 SQIVND, per germline (reference sequence).

The CDR3 is CATSEWDREGGELFF. Written as DNA, the CDR3 is TGTGCCACCAGTGAGTGGGACAGGGAAGGCGGGGAGCTGTTTTTT. The chain links TRBV24-1 to TRBJ2-2, with 9 bases fitting TRBD1. Trimming removed 4 bases from V and 7 bases from J; junction bases left unmatched: 6. The germline gives CDR1 KGHDR, CDR2 SFDVKD. This CDR3 contains 15 residues.

V gene TRBV11-2 combines with J gene TRBJ1-1; D not certain. V dropped 5 bases and J dropped 8 bases, with 9 bases sitting between them. Germline V gene sequence: CDR1 SGHAT, CDR2 FQNNGV. The length of the CDR3 is 11 residues. The CDR3 here is CASSTGMEAFF. DNA for the CDR3: TGTGCCAGCAGCACCGGGATGGAAGCTTTCTTT. The whole variable domain, remainder taken from reference TRBV11-2 and TRBJ1-1, is EAGVAQSPRYKIIEKRQSVAFWCNPISGHATLYWYQQILGQGPKLLIQFQNNGVVDDSQLPKDRFSAERLKGVDSTLKIQPAKLEDSAVYLCASSTGMEAFFGQGTRLTVV.

This clone was counted once. The V gene is TRBV7-2, the J gene TRBJ2-3; 9 bases agree with TRBD2. The CDR3 runs to 15 residues. Germline CDR1 SGHTA, CDR2 FQGNSA. The junction had 4 bases not matched to a gene; V was cut back by 1 base and J by 5 bases. The CDR3 sequence: CASSLGGREGDTQYF. CDR3 coding DNA: TGTGCCAGCAGCTTAGGCGGGAGGGAGGGAGATACGCAGTATTTT.

The gene calls are TRBV30 and TRBJ2-5; 8 bases fit TRBD1. Germline V gene lookup returns CDR1 GTSNPN and CDR2 SVGIG (reference sequence). The CDR3 consists of 13 residues. Germline trimming cut 3 bases from V and 4 bases from J; bases unmatched to any gene: 4. CDR3 amino acids: CAWRQGGRETQYF. CDR3 DNA: TGTGCCTGGAGACAGGGGGGTCGAGAGACCCAGTACTTC. Looking up the rest from reference TRBV30 and TRBJ2-5 gives the full variable domain: SQTIHQWPATLVQPVGSPLSLECTVEGTSNPNLYWYRQAAGRGLQLLFYSVGIGQISSEVPQNLSASRPQDRQFILSSKKLLLSDSGFYLCAWRQGGRETQYFGPGTRLLVL.

This rearrangement joins TRBV6-5 to TRBJ1-1; 11 bases match TRBD1. The germline V gene encodes CDR1 MNHEY and CDR2 SVGAGI. There are 14 residues in the CDR3. The trim removed 6 bases at V and 4 bases at J, leaving 4 bases unmatched. This chain's CDR3 is CASRAGTGGTEAFF. The CDR3 region has the DNA TGTGCCAGCAGGGCCGGGACAGGGGGCACTGAAGCTTTCTTT.

This clone was seen more than once but under ten times. The chain employs TRBV5-1 and TRBJ1-5; 8 bases align to TRBD1. The CDR3 has 16 amino acids. Germline CDR1 is SGHRS and CDR2 is YFSETQ. The V gene end was trimmed by 4 bases and the J gene end by 5 bases; junction bases not matched to a gene: 11. CDR3 region: CASSLSGGSVYQPQHF. The CDR3 DNA reads TGCGCCAGCAGCCTTTCAGGGGGCTCGGTCTATCAGCCCCAGCATTTT. The full variable domain, rest sourced from reference TRBV5-1 and TRBJ1-5, is KAGVTQTPRYLIKTRGQQVTLSCSPISGHRSVSWYQQTPGQGLQFLFEYFSETQRNKGNFPGRFSGRQFSNSRSEMNVSTLELGDSALYLCASSLSGGSVYQPQHFGDGTRLSIL.

This chain connects TRBV10-3 to TRBJ2-7, with D perhaps matching TRBD2 (7 bases). There are 12 residues in the CDR3. The germline V gene has CDR1 ENHRY and CDR2 SYGVKD. With 3 bases removed from V and 6 bases from J, the gap between germline ends came to 9 bases. CDR3 nucleotides: TGTGCCATCAGTGATCGGGGGGCCGAGCAGTACTTC. Protein product: CAISDRGAEQYF.

The rearrangement joins TRBV6-5 to TRBJ2-5, with D possibly being TRBD1 (6 bases). This CDR3 spans 15 amino acids. Germline loops: CDR1 MNHEY, CDR2 SVGAGI. Trimming shortened V by 6 bases and J by 5 bases, and 19 bases separated the two germline ends. The CDR3 protein is CASREVGAQGETQYF. CDR3 DNA: TGTGCCAGCAGGGAGGTCGGGGCTCAGGGGGAGACCCAGTACTTC.